A selection of T cell receptor beta chains follows, all from one sample in a study of cytomegalovirus exposure and HLA in healthy donors. Clones were sequenced by immunoSEQ multiplex PCR, and TCRdb holds only the in-frame ones, with some missing. Of 130,000 to 150,000 clones listed, 78% are singletons. Sequencing was performed on PBMCs. These receptors originate from a male donor in good health and CMV-seronegative. Each CDR3 is given with its conserved first and last residue. Fields, in order: clone size, J gene, V gene, D gene, CDR3 DNA, CDR3 protein. The D gene is left open where the match is weak. Rows give clone size only sometimes, using once, few, many, or a class for an expanded clone.

clone size: -
J gene: TRBJ2-7
V gene: TRBV9
D gene: TRBD2
CDR3 DNA: TGTGCCAGCAGCGAAGCGGGGAAAAGTTACGAGCAGTACTTC
CDR3 protein: CASSEAGKSYEQYF

clone size: -
J gene: TRBJ1-1
V gene: TRBV30
D gene: -
CDR3 DNA: TGTGCCTGGAGTAGGACGGGAACTGAAGCTTTCTTT
CDR3 protein: CAWSRTGTEAFF

clone size: once
J gene: TRBJ2-7
V gene: TRBV6-1
D gene: TRBD1
CDR3 DNA: TGTGCCAGCAGTGAAGTAGGACAGGGAGTCAGCTCCTACGAGCAGTACTTC
CDR3 protein: CASSEVGQGVSSYEQYF

clone size: few
J gene: TRBJ2-3
V gene: TRBV5-1
D gene: TRBD2
CDR3 DNA: TGCGCCAGCAGCTTTTCGGCAGGGAGGGGTGTGGGCACAGATACGCAGTATTTT
CDR3 protein: CASSFSAGRGVGTDTQYF

clone size: once
J gene: TRBJ1-1
V gene: TRBV29-1
D gene: -
CDR3 DNA: TGCAGCGTGGAGCAGCCCGAAGCTTTCTTT
CDR3 protein: CSVEQPEAFF

clone size: once
J gene: TRBJ2-6
V gene: TRBV2
D gene: -
CDR3 DNA: TGTGCCAGCAGAAACAGGAGCTCTGGGGCCAACGTCCTGACTTTC
CDR3 protein: CASRNRSSGANVLTF

clone size: few
J gene: TRBJ2-5
V gene: TRBV9
D gene: -
CDR3 DNA: TGTGCCAGCAGCGTAGGGGGGGGCGGGGAGACCCAGTACTTC
CDR3 protein: CASSVGGGGETQYF

clone size: once
J gene: TRBJ1-2
V gene: TRBV7-9
D gene: TRBD1
CDR3 DNA: TGTGCCAGCAGCCCCCCGAATTTAGACAGGGACTATGGCTACACCTTC
CDR3 protein: CASSPPNLDRDYGYTF

clone size: few
J gene: TRBJ1-2
V gene: TRBV2
D gene: -
CDR3 DNA: TGTGCCAGCAGTGAAGTAGGGGATGGCTACACCTTC
CDR3 protein: CASSEVGDGYTF

clone size: -
J gene: TRBJ1-1
V gene: TRBV19
D gene: TRBD1
CDR3 DNA: TGTGCCAGTAGTGCGGACAGGAGAGCCACTGAAGCTTTCTTT
CDR3 protein: CASSADRRATEAFF

clone size: -
J gene: TRBJ1-1
V gene: TRBV30
D gene: -
CDR3 DNA: TGTGCCTGGGCACAGGACACTGAAGCTTTCTTT
CDR3 protein: CAWAQDTEAFF

clone size: -
J gene: TRBJ2-5
V gene: TRBV6-1
D gene: -
CDR3 DNA: TGTGCCAGCAGTTTGATGGGGGCGATCCAAGAGACCCAGTACTTC
CDR3 protein: CASSLMGAIQETQYF

clone size: -
J gene: TRBJ1-6
V gene: TRBV5-5
D gene: -
CDR3 DNA: TGTGCCAGCAGCTTGCGCAGCTATAATTCACCCCTCCACTTT
CDR3 protein: CASSLRSYNSPLHF

clone size: -
J gene: TRBJ2-7
V gene: TRBV7-8
D gene: TRBD1
CDR3 DNA: TGTGCCAGCAGCCCCGGACAGGGGGCTATCTACGAGCAGTACTTC
CDR3 protein: CASSPGQGAIYEQYF

clone size: -
J gene: TRBJ1-4
V gene: TRBV5-3
D gene: -
CDR3 DNA: TGTGCCAGAAGCTTGGGCTTGACTACAGGGAAGAGTGAAAAACTGTTTTTT
CDR3 protein: CARSLGLTTGKSEKLFF

clone size: -
J gene: TRBJ1-5
V gene: TRBV6-5
D gene: TRBD1
CDR3 DNA: TGTGCCAGCAGTCCGGACAGGCTTCAGCCCCAGCATTTT
CDR3 protein: CASSPDRLQPQHF

clone size: -
J gene: TRBJ1-4
V gene: TRBV6-1
D gene: TRBD1
CDR3 DNA: TGTGCCAGCAGTCCCGGGACAGCCAATGAAAAACTGTTTTTT
CDR3 protein: CASSPGTANEKLFF

clone size: -
J gene: TRBJ1-2
V gene: TRBV5-4
D gene: -
CDR3 DNA: TGTGCCAGCAGCTTAGATCAGGTTCCACAATATGGCTACCCCTTC
CDR3 protein: CASSLDQVPQYGYPF

clone size: few
J gene: TRBJ2-1
V gene: TRBV6-4
D gene: -
CDR3 DNA: TGTGCCAGCAGTGGAAGCGGCTACAATGAGCAGTTCTTC
CDR3 protein: CASSGSGYNEQFF

clone size: -
J gene: TRBJ1-1
V gene: TRBV7-9
D gene: TRBD1
CDR3 DNA: TGTGCCAGCAGCAAAACAGGGGCACCCATGAACACTGAAGCTTTCTTT
CDR3 protein: CASSKTGAPMNTEAFF